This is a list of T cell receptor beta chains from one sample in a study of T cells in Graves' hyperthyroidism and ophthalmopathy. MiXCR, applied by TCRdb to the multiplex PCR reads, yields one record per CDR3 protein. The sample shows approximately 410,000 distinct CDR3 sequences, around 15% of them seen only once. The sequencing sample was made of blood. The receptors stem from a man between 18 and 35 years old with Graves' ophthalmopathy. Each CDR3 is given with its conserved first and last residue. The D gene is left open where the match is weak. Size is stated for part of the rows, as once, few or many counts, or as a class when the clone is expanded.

CASSPGVSGSPLHF	TGTGCCAGCAGCCCGGGGGTATCTGGGTCACCCCTCCACTTT	TRBV7-3	NA	TRBJ1-6	NA
CASSFQGSQETQYF	TGTGCCAGCAGCTTTCAGGGGTCCCAAGAGACCCAGTACTTC	TRBV7-2	NA	TRBJ2-5	many
CASTPTGGWETQYF	TGTGCCAGCACCCCGACAGGGGGCTGGGAGACCCAGTACTTC	TRBV6-1	TRBD1	TRBJ2-5	many
CAWTQGGGTYGYTF	TGTGCCTGGACCCAAGGTGGGGGTACCTATGGCTACACCTTC	TRBV30	NA	TRBJ1-2	NA
CASSAHWGEAFF	TGTGCCAGCAGCGCGCACTGGGGGGAAGCTTTCTTT	TRBV7-6	NA	TRBJ1-1	few
CASAGRLAGRNEQFF	TGCGCCAGCGCTGGTCGGCTAGCGGGAAGGAATGAGCAGTTCTTC	TRBV5-1	TRBD2	TRBJ2-1	many
CASSAAGRGNIQYF	TGTGCCAGCAGCGCCGCAGGGAGGGGAAACATTCAGTACTTC	TRBV7-3	TRBD2	TRBJ2-4	many
CSVSGNRELFF	TGCAGCGTCTCTGGGAACCGCGAGCTGTTTTTT	TRBV29-1	NA	TRBJ2-2	few
CATSRDRGVTEAFF	TGTGCCACCAGCAGAGATCGAGGGGTTACTGAAGCTTTCTTT	TRBV15	NA	TRBJ1-1	many
CASSPARGRETQYF	TGTGCCAGCAGTCCAGCACGGGGTAGGGAGACCCAGTACTTC	TRBV28	NA	TRBJ2-5	many
CASSFTGNSDGYTF	TGTGCCAGCAGTTTTACCGGGAATAGTGATGGCTACACCTTC	TRBV28	NA	TRBJ1-2	NA
CASSLSSLTGELFF	TGTGCCAGCAGCTTAAGTAGTTTGACCGGGGAGCTGTTTTTT	TRBV7-3	NA	TRBJ2-2	many
CASSLVGLVYGYTF	TGTGCCAGCAGCTTGGTCGGGTTGGTTTATGGCTACACCTTC	TRBV5-8	NA	TRBJ1-2	NA
CASSESEGQTQYF	TGCGCCAGCAGTGAGTCGGAGGGCCAGACCCAGTACTTC	TRBV10-2	NA	TRBJ2-5	NA
CASSQDSGETQYF	TGTGCCAGCAGCCAGGACAGTGGAGAGACCCAGTACTTC	TRBV7-9	NA	TRBJ2-5	many
CASSQEGGVTQYF	TGTGCCAGCAGCCAAGAGGGAGGGGTGACCCAGTACTTC	TRBV3-1	TRBD2	TRBJ2-5	many
CASSQVSGSADTQYF	TGTGCCAGCAGCCAAGTTAGCGGGAGCGCAGATACGCAGTATTTT	TRBV3-1	TRBD2	TRBJ2-3	many
CASSPTETGGAGTEAFF	TGTGCCAGCAGTCCAACAGAGACAGGGGGCGCAGGTACTGAAGCTTTCTTT	TRBV6-1	TRBD1	TRBJ1-1	many
CASSLPGTGANEQYF	TGTGCCAGCAGCCTCCCCGGGACAGGGGCAAACGAGCAGTACTTC	TRBV7-2	TRBD1	TRBJ2-7	NA
CASSPVAGGNYNEQFF	TGCGCCAGCAGCCCGGTAGCAGGGGGAAACTACAATGAGCAGTTCTTC	TRBV4-1	TRBD1	TRBJ2-1	NA
CSARGANGYTF	TGCAGTGCTAGAGGGGCAAATGGCTACACCTTC	TRBV20-1	NA	TRBJ1-2	many
CASSLGIHRGPKNSPLHF	TGTGCCAGCAGCTTAGGAATTCACAGGGGGCCCAAAAATTCACCCCTCCACTTT	TRBV11-3	TRBD1	TRBJ1-6	few
CASSMDPGLYYGYTF	TGTGCCAGTAGTATGGACCCGGGACTTTATTATGGCTACACCTTC	TRBV19	NA	TRBJ1-2	few
CAISSTSGTGEQYF	TGTGCCATCAGCTCGACTAGCGGGACGGGTGAGCAGTACTTC	TRBV10-3	TRBD2	TRBJ2-7	many
CSARDGTGGYEQYF	TGCAGTGCTAGAGATGGGACGGGGGGGTACGAGCAGTACTTC	TRBV20-1	TRBD2	TRBJ2-7	many
CASRGTGVHEQYF	TGTGCCAGCAGAGGGACAGGGGTACACGAGCAGTACTTC	TRBV2	TRBD1	TRBJ2-7	many
CASSVGEGGYEQYF	TGTGCCAGCAGCGTAGGGGAGGGGGGCTACGAGCAGTACTTC	TRBV9	NA	TRBJ2-7	many
CASSYSRNTEAFF	TGTGCCAGCAGTTACTCGAGGAACACTGAAGCTTTCTTT	TRBV6-6	NA	TRBJ1-1	many
CASGLIQGNEAFF	TGTGCTAGTGGTTTGATACAGGGTAATGAAGCTTTCTTT	TRBV12-5	NA	TRBJ1-1	NA